Sequencing of this T cell receptor (beta chain) was carried out in a study of shared clonotypes between healthy human individuals. Study information: Used for every donor were three CD4 naive, three CD4 memory, two CD8 naive and one CD8 memory plate. Regarding the study as a whole: Clonotypes shared by all four donors outscored non-shared clonotypes in generation probability. Among a handful of donors, approximately 5% of naive CD4 clonotypes were found in common.

As concerns this clone: The antigen is not known. The junction differs from germline at one of its ends, possibly a read error.

Every one of the donors was a Caucasian adult that lived in Nashville, Tennessee. Germline V gene sequence: CDR1 SNHLY, CDR2 FYNNEI. The CDR3 covers 14 residues. Sequencing was performed with immunoSEQ multiplex PCR; in TCRdb, only in-frame clones are kept and a portion is missing. The table lists under 750,000 clones, around 77% of them singletons. The TCR was taken from a woman aged 30 to 39 in good health. The sequencing input was memory CD4+ T cells sorted from blood. This sample's subset: CD45RA-negative fraction. This chain joins TRBV2 and TRBJ2-7; TRBD2 aligns across 12 bases. The chain's CDR3 is CASSEARTSGMGAF. CDR3 bases: TGTGCCAGCAGTGAAGCTCGGACTAGCGGGATGGGGGCCTTC.